The T cell receptor (beta chain) described here comes from a study of blood T cell repertoires in COVID-19. Overall study context: Sources were T cells, B-cell-depleted T cells, or PBMCs; the material itself was cDNA or gDNA.

TCRdb's table, derived via immunoSEQ multiplex PCR, lists solely in-frame clones and lacks some. The table includes fewer than 200,000 clones, approximately 83% detected once. This CDR3 spans 15 amino acids. Germline CDR1 is MNHEY and CDR2 is SMNVEV (reference sequence). The trim removed 4 bases at V and 6 bases at J, leaving 6 bases unmatched. The rearrangement links TRBV27 to TRBJ1-6; 7 bases are shared with TRBD1. Input material: peripheral blood. This clonotype was obtained from a woman aged 80 or older with active or convalescent COVID-19. CDR3 sequence reads: CASSSGTAINSPLHF. DNA of the CDR3: TGTGCCAGCAGTTCCGGGACAGCGATTAATTCACCCCTCCACTTT.